This T cell receptor (beta chain) was profiled in a study of identical twins. Study outcomes and limitations: The degree of excess twin sharing was weaker in beta out-of-frame sequences. Invariant MAIT and iNKT cells are populations that could partly confound zero-insertion analyses. Fewer insertions marked abundant cord blood beta clonotypes; young adult naive trended weakly, memory not at all.

With respect to this clonotype: The target antigen is unknown.

CDR1 and CDR2 (germline): DFQATT, SNEGSKA (reference sequence). V gave up 0 bases and J gave up 4 bases; unmatched junction bases: 6. The CDR3 is 14 residues long. Template switching added a universal primer binding site, and final cDNA carried unique molecular identifiers. Using its own MiXCR run on the 5' RACE reads, TCRdb lists one record per CDR3 protein. The data contain 1.5 million to 2 million distinct CDR3 sequences, about 32% of them singletons. The TCR comes from a newborn girl in good health. The specimen was cord blood. The gene calls are TRBV20-1 and TRBJ2-7; 7 bases line up with TRBD1. As DNA, the CDR3 is TGCAGTGCTAGAGAGTTCAGACAGGGTTACGAGCAGTACTTC. It translates to CSAREFRQGYEQYF.